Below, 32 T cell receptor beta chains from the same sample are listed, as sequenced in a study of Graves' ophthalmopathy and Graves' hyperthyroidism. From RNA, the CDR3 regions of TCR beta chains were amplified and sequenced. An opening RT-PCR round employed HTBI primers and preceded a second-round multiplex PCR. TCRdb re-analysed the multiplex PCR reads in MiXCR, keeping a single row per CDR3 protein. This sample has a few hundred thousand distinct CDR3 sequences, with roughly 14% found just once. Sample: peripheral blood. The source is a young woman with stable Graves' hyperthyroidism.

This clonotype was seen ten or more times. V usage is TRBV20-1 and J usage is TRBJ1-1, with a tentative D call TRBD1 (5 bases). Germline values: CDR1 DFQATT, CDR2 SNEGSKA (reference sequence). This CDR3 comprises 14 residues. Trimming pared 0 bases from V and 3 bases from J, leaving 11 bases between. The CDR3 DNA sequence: TGCAGTGCTAGAGAGTACGCAGGGTACACTGAAGCTTTCTTT. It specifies CSAREYAGYTEAFF.

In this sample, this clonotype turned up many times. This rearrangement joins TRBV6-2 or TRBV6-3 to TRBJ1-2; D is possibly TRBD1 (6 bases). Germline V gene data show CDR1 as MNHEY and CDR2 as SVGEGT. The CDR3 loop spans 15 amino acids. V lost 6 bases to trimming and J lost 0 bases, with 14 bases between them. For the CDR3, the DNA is TGTGCCAGCAGCCTCCGGGACACCGCTAACTATGGCTACACCTTC. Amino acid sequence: CASSLRDTANYGYTF.

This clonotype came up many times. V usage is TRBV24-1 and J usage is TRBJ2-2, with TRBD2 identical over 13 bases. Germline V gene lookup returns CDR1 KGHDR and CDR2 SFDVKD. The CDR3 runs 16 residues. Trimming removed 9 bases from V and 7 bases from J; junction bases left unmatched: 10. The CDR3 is CATSTSGGPRGGELFF. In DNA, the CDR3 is TGTGCCACCTCGACTAGCGGGGGGCCAAGGGGCGGGGAGCTGTTTTTT.

This chain's CDR3 is CATSDPRGGETQYF. As DNA, the CDR3 is TGTGCCACCAGTGATCCCCGGGGAGGGGAGACCCAGTACTTC. The chain links TRBV24-1 to TRBJ2-5; TRBD2 matches at 7 bases. The CDR3 covers 14 residues. V lost 3 bases, J lost 5 bases, and 5 bases stayed unmatched. Germline V gene data show CDR1 as KGHDR and CDR2 as SFDVKD.

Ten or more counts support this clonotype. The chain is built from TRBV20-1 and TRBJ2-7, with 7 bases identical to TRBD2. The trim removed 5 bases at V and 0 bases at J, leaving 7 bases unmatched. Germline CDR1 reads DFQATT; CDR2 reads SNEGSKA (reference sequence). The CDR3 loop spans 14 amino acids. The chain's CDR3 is CSASPGLYSYEQYF. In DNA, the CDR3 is TGCAGTGCTTCCCCGGGACTATACTCCTACGAGCAGTACTTC.

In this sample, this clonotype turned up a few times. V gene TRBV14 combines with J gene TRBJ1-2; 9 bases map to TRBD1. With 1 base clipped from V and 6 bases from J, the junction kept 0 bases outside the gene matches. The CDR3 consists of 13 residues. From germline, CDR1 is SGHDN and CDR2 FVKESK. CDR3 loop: CASSQGTGDGYTF. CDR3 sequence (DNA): TGTGCCAGCAGCCAAGGGACAGGGGATGGCTACACCTTC.

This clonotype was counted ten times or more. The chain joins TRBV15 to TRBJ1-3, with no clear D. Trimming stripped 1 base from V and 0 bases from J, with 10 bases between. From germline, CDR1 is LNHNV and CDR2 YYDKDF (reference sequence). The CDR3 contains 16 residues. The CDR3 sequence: CATSRAGRSSGNTIYF. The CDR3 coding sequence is TGTGCCACCAGCAGAGCCGGCAGAAGCTCTGGAAACACCATATATTTT.

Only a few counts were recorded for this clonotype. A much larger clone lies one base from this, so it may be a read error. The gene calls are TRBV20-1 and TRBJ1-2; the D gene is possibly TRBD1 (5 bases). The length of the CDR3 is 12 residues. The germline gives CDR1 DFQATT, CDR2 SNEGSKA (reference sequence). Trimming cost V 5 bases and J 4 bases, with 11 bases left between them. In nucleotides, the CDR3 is TGCAGTGCTGGGAGCGGGGCCTATGGCTACACCTTC. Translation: CSAGSGAYGYTF.

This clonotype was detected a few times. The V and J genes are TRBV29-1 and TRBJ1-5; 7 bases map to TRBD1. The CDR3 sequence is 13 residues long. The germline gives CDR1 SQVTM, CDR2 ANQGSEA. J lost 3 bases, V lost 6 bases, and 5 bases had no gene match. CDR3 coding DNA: TGCAGCGTCTCCGGGACAGTCAATCAGCCCCAGCATTTT. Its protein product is CSVSGTVNQPQHF.

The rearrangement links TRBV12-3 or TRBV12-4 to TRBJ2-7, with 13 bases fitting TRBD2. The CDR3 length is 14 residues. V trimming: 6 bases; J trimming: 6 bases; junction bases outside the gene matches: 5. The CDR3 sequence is CASRKLAGGLEQYF. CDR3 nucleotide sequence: TGTGCCAGCAGAAAACTAGCGGGGGGGCTCGAGCAGTACTTC.

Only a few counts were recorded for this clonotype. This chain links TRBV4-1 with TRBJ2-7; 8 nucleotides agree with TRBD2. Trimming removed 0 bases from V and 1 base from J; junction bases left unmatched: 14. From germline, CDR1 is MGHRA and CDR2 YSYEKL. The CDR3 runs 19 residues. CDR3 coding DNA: TGCGCCAGCAGCCAAGATAGGGGGACTAGTGGAATTACTTCCTACGAGCAGTACTTC. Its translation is CASSQDRGTSGITSYEQYF.

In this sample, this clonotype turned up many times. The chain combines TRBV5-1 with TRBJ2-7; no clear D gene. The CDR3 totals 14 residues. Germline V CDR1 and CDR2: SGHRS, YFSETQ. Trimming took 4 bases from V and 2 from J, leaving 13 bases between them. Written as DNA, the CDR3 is TGCGCCAGCAGCCCGTCGACACCTACCTACGAGCAGTACTTC. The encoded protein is CASSPSTPTYEQYF.

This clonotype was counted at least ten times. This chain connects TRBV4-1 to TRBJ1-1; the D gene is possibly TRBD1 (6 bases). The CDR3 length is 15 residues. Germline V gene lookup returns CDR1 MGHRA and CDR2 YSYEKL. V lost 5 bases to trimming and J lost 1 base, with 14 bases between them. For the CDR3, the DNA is TGCGCCAGCAGCGAGTTGCAGGGGCCGAACACTGAAGCTTTCTTT. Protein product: CASSELQGPNTEAFF.

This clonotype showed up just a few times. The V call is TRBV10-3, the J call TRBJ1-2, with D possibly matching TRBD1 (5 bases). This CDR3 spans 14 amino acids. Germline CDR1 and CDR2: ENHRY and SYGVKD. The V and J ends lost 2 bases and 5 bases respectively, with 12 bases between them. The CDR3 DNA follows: TGTGCCATCAGTGAGCGGCAGGGTGCGTATGGCTACACCTTC. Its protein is CAISERQGAYGYTF.

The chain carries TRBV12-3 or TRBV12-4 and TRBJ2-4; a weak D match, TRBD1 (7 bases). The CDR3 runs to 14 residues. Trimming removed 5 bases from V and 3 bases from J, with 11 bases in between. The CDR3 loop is CASSPRGVKNIQYF. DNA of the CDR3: TGTGCCAGCAGTCCCAGGGGGGTCAAAAACATTCAGTACTTC.

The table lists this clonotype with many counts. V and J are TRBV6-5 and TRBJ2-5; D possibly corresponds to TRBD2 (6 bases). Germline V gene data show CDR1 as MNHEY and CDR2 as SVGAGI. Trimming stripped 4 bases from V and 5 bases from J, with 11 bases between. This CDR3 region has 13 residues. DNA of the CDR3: TGTGCCAGCAGTTGGGCGGGGTTGGAGACCCAGTACTTC. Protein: CASSWAGLETQYF.

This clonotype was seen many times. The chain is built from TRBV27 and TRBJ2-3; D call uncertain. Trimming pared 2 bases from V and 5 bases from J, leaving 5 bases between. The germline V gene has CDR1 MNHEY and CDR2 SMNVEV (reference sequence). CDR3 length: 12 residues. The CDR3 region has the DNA TGTGCCAGCAGTTTAGGGGTAGATACGCAGTATTTT. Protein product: CASSLGVDTQYF.

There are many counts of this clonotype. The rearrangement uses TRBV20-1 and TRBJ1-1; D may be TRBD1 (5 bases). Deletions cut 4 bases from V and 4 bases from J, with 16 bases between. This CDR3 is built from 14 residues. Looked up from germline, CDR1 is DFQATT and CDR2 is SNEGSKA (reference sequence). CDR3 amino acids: CSANDPRVVTEAFF. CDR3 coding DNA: TGCAGTGCTAACGATCCCAGGGTGGTCACTGAAGCTTTCTTT.

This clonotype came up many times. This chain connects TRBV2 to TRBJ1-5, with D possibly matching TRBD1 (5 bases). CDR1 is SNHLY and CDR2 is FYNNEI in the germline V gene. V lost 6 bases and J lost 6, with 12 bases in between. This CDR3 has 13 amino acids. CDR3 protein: CASRERGVQPQHF. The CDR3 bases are TGTGCCAGCAGGGAGAGAGGGGTTCAGCCCCAGCATTTT.

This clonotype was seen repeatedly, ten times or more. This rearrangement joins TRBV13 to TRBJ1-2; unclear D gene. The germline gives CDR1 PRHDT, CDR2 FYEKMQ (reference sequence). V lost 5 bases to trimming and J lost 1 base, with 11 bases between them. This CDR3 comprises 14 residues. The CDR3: CASSRVGLNYGYTF. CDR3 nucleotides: TGTGCCAGCAGCAGGGTCGGTCTTAACTATGGCTACACCTTC.

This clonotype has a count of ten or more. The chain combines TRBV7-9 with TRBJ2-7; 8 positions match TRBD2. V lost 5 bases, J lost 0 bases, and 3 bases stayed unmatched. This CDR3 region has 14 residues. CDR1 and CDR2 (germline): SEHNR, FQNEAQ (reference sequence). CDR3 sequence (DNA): TGTGCCAGCAGCGTTAGCGGGGACTCCTACGAGCAGTACTTC. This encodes CASSVSGDSYEQYF.

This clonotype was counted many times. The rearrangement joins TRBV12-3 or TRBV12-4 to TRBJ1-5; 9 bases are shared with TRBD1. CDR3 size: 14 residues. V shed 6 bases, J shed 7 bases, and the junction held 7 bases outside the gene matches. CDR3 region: CASSMGQGGQPQHF. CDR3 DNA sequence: TGTGCCAGCAGCATGGGACAGGGTGGACAGCCCCAGCATTTT.

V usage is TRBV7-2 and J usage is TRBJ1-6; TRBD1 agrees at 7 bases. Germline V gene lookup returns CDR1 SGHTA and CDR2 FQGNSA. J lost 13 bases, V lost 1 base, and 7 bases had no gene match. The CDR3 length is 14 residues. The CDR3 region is CASSLELDRVPLHF. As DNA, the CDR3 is TGTGCCAGCAGCTTAGAATTAGACAGGGTTCCCCTCCACTTT.

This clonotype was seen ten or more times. The CDR3 here is CASSLEDGTGELFF. As DNA, the CDR3 is TGCGCCAGCAGCCTCGAGGACGGAACCGGGGAGCTGTTTTTT. The chain joins TRBV4-1 to TRBJ2-2; D is unresolved. The CDR3 is made up of 14 amino acids. Germline-derived CDR1 and CDR2 are MGHRA and YSYEKL. Trimming removed 4 bases at V and 5 bases at J, with 11 bases between.

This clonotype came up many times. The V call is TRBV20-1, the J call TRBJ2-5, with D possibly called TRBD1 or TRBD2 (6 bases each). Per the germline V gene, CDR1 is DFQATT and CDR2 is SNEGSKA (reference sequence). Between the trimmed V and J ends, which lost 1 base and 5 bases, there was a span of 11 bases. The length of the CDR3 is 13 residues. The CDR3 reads CSARARGQETQYF. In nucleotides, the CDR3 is TGCAGTGCTAGAGCTCGGGGGCAGGAGACCCAGTACTTC.

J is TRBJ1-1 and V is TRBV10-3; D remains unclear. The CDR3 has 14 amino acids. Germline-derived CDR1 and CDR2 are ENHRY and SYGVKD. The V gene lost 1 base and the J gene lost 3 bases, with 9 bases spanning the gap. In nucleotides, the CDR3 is TGTGCCATCAGTGAGTTAGGGAGGGACACTGAAGCTTTCTTT. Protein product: CAISELGRDTEAFF.

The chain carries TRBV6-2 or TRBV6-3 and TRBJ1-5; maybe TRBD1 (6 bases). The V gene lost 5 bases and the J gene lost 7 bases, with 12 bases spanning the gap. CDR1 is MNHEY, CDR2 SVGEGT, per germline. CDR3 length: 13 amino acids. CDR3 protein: CASSTSGVQPQHF. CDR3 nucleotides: TGTGCCAGCAGTACCTCAGGGGTCCAGCCCCAGCATTTT.

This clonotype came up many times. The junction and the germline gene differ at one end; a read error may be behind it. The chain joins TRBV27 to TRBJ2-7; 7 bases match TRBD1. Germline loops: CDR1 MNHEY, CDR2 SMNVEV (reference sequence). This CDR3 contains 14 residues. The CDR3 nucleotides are TGTGCCAGCAGTAGCAGGGGGACCTCCGACGAGCAGTACTTC. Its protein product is CASSSRGTSDEQYF.

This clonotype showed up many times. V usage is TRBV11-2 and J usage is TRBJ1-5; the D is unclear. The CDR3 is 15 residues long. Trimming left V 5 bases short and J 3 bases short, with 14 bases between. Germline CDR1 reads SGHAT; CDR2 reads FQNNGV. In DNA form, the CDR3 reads TGTGCCAGCAGCAAGACACAGCGGTCCAATCAGCCCCAGCATTTT. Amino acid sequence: CASSKTQRSNQPQHF.

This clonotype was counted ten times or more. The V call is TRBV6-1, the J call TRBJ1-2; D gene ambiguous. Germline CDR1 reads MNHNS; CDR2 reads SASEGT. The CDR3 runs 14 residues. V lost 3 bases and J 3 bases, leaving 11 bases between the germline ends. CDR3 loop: CASSDEGGDYGYTF. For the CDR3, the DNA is TGTGCCAGCAGTGACGAAGGAGGCGACTATGGCTACACCTTC.

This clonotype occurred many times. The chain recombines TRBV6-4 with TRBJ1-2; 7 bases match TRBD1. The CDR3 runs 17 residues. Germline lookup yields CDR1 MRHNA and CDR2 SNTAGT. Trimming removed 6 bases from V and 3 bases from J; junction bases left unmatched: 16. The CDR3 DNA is TGTGCCAGCAGGGGAAGGGTAAAGGGGGCGTTACACTATGGCTACACCTTC. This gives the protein CASRGRVKGALHYGYTF.

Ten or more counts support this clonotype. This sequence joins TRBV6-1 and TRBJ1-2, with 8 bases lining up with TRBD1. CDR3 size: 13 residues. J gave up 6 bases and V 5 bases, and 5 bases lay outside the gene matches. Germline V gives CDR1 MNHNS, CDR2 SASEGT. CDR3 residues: CASSRGQEDGYTF. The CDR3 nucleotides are TGTGCCAGCAGTAGGGGACAGGAGGATGGCTACACCTTC.